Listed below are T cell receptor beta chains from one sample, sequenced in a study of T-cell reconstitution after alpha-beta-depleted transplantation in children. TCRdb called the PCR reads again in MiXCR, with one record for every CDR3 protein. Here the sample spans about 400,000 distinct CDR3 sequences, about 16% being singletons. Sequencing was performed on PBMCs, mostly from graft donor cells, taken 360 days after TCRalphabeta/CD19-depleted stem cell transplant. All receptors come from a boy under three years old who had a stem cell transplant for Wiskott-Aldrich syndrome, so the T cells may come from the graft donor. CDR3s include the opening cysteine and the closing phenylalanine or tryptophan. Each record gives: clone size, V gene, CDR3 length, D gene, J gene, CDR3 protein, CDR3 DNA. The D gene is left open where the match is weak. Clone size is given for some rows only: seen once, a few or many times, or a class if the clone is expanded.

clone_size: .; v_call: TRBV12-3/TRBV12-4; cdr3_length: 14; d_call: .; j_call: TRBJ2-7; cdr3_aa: CASSFRGASYEQYF; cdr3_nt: TGTGCCAGCAGTTTTAGGGGGGCCTCCTACGAGCAGTACTTC
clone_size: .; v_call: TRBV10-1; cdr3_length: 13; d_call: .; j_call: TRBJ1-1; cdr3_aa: CASSESQGTEAFF; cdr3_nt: TGCGCCAGCAGTGAGTCCCAGGGCACTGAAGCTTTCTTT
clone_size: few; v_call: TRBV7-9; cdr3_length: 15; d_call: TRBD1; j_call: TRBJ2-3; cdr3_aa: CASSPIGTVTDTQYF; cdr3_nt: TGTGCCAGCAGCCCTATAGGGACAGTCACAGATACGCAGTATTTT
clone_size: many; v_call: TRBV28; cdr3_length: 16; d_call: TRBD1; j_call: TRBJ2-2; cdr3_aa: CASSRYRDRVTGELFF; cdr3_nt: TGTGCCAGCAGTCGCTATCGGGACAGGGTCACCGGGGAGCTGTTTTTT
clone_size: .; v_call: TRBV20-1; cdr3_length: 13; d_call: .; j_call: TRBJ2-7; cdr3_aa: CSAREGISYEQYF; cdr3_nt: TGCAGTGCTAGAGAAGGGATCTCCTACGAGCAGTACTTC
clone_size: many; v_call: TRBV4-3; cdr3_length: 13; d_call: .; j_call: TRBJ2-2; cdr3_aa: CASSQDGTGELFF; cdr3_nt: TGCGCCAGCAGCCAAGACGGGACCGGGGAGCTGTTTTTT
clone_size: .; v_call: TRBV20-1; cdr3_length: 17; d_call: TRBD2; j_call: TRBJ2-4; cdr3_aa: CSARTGLARRAKNIQYF; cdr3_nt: TGCAGTGCTAGAACTGGACTAGCGAGAAGAGCCAAAAACATTCAGTACTTC
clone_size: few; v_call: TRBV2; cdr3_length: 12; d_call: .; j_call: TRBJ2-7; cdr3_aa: CASRGDFYEQYF; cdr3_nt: TGTGCCAGCAGAGGGGACTTCTACGAGCAGTACTTC
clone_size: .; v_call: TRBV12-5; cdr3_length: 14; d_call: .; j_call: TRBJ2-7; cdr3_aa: CASAPGGTPYEQYF; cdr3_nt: TGTGCTAGTGCCCCGGGCGGGACGCCCTACGAGCAGTACTTC
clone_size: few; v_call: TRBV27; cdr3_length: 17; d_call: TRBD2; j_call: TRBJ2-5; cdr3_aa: CASSLSSIRGGQETQYF; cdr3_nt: TGTGCCAGCAGTTTATCGTCGATCCGCGGGGGGCAAGAGACCCAGTACTTC
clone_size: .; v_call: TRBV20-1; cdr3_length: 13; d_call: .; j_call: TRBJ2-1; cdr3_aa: CSASRGPLNEQFF; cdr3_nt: TGCAGTGCTAGCCGCGGGCCCCTGAATGAGCAGTTCTTC
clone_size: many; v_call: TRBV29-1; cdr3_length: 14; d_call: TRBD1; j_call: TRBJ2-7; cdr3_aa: CSVGRTGSPYEQYF; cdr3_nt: TGCAGCGTTGGACGGACAGGATCCCCCTACGAGCAGTACTTC
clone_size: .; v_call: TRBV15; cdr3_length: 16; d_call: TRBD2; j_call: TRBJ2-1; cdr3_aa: CATSRPTSGSRNEQFF; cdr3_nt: TGTGCCACCAGCAGACCGACTAGCGGGAGTCGTAATGAGCAGTTCTTC
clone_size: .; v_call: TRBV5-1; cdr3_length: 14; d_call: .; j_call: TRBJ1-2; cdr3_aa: CASSMNGQNYGYTF; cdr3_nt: TGCGCCAGCAGCATGAACGGGCAGAACTATGGCTACACCTTC
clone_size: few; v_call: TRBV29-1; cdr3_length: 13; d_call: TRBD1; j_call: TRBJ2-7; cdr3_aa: CSVCDRGTYEQYF; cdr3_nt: TGCAGCGTTTGCGACAGGGGGACCTACGAGCAGTACTTC
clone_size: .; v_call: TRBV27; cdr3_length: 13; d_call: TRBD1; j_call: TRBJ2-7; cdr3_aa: CASSKTGNYEQYF; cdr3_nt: TGTGCCAGCAGCAAGACAGGGAACTACGAGCAGTACTTC
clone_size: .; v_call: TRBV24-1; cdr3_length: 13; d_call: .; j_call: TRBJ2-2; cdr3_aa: CATSWDIPGELFF; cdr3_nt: TGTGCCACCAGTTGGGATATTCCCGGGGAGCTGTTTTTT
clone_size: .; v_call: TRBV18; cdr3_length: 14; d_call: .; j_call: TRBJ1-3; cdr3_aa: CASSPESPGNTIYF; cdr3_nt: TGTGCCAGCTCACCTGAGAGCCCTGGAAACACCATATATTTT
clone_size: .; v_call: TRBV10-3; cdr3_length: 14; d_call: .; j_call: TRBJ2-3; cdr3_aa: CAISITGSADTQYF; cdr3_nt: TGTGCCATCAGTATTACAGGGTCCGCAGATACGCAGTATTTT
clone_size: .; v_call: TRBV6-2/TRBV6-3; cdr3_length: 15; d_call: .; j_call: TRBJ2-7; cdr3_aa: CASSYGGQGAYEQYF; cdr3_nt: TGTGCCAGCAGTTACGGGGGGCAGGGGGCCTACGAGCAGTACTTC
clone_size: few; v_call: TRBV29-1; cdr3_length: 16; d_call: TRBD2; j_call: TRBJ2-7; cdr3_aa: CSVVFAGGPSSYEQYF; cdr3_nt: TGCAGCGTTGTATTCGCGGGGGGGCCCAGCTCCTACGAGCAGTACTTC
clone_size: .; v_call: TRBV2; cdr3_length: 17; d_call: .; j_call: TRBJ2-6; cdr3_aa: CASRWRVIVSGANVLTF; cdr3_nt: TGTGCCAGCAGGTGGAGGGTAATCGTCTCTGGGGCCAACGTCCTGACTTTC
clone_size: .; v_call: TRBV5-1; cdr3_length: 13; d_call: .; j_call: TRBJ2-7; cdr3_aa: CASSSTLAGEQYF; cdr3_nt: TGCGCCAGCAGCTCGACCCTGGCAGGGGAGCAGTACTTC
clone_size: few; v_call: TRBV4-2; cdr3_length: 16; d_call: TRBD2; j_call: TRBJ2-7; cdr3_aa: CASSQSRLAGGYEQYF; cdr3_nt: TGTGCCAGCAGCCAGAGCCGGTTAGCGGGGGGCTACGAGCAGTACTTC
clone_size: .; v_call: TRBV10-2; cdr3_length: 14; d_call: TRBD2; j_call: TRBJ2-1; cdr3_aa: CASSRGGSYNEQFF; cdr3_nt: TGCGCCAGCAGCCGGGGGGGCTCCTACAATGAGCAGTTCTTC
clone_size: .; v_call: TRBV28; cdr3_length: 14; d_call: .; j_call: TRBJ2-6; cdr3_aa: CASAGPPGANVLTF; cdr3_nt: TGTGCCAGCGCAGGGCCCCCTGGGGCCAACGTCCTGACTTTC
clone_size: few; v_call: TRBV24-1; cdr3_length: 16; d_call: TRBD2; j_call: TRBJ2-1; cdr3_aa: CATSDPVAGGPDEQFF; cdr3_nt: TGTGCCACCAGTGATCCCGTAGCGGGAGGGCCAGATGAGCAGTTCTTC
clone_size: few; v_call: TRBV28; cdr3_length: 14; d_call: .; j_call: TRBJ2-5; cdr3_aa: CASSLSGMRETQYF; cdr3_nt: TGTGCCAGCAGTTTATCAGGGATGAGAGAGACCCAGTACTTC
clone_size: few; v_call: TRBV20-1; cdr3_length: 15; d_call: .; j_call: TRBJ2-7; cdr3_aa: CSAGGETVFLDEQYF; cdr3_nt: TGCAGTGCCGGGGGCGAGACAGTCTTCTTGGACGAGCAGTACTTC
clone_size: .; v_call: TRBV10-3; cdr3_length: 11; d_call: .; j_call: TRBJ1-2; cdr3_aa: CAISELYFYTF; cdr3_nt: TGTGCCATCAGTGAGCTATATTTTTACACCTTC
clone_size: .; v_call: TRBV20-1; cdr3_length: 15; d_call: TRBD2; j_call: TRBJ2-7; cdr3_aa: CSAPGLLAGVDEQYF; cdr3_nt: TGCAGTGCCCCGGGTCTGCTAGCGGGGGTGGACGAGCAGTACTTC
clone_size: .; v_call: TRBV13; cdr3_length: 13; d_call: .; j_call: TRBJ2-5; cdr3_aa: CASSLVQERIQYF; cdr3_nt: TGTGCCAGCAGCTTAGTACAAGAGAGAATCCAGTACTTC
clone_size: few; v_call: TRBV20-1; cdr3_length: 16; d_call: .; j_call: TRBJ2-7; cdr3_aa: CSARDSRSLPLYEQYF; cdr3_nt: TGCAGTGCTAGAGATTCGCGTTCTCTCCCACTTTACGAGCAGTACTTC
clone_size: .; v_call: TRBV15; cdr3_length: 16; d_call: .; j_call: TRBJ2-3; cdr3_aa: CATSRGLRSSTDTQYF; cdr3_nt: TGTGCCACCAGCAGAGGTCTACGGTCTAGCACAGATACGCAGTATTTT
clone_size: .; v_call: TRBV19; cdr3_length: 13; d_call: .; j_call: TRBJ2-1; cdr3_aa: CASSARGLDEQFF; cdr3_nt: TGTGCCAGTAGTGCTCGGGGCCTTGATGAGCAGTTCTTC
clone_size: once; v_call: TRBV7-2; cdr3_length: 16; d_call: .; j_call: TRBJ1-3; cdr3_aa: CASSLVVPKVGNTIYF; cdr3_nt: TGTGCCAGCAGCTTAGTGGTGCCTAAGGTGGGAAACACCATATATTTT
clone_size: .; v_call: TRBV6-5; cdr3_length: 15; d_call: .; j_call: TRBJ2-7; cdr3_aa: CASSYSAPIAEVQYF; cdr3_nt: TGTGCCAGCAGTTACTCAGCACCGATCGCTGAAGTGCAGTACTTC
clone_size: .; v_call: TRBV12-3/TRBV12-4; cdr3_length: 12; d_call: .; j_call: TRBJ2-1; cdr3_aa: CASSSGFNEQFF; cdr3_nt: TGTGCCAGCAGTTCAGGGTTCAATGAGCAGTTCTTC
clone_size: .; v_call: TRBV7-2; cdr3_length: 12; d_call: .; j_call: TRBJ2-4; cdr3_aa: CASSLRDGIQYF; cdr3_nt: TGTGCCAGCAGCTTAAGGGATGGCATTCAGTACTTC
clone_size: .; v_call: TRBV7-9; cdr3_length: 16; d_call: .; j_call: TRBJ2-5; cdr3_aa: CASSLAGGGPLGTQYF; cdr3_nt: TGTGCCAGCAGCTTAGCAGGCGGGGGCCCTCTTGGGACCCAGTACTTC
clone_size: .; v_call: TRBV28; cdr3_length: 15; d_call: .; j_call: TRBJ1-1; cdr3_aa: CASSSWRTIISEAFF; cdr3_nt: TGTGCCAGCAGTTCCTGGAGGACAATCATCTCTGAAGCTTTCTTT
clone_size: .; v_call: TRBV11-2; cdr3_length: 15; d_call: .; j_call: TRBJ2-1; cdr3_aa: CASSAPHLPYNEQFF; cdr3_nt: TGTGCCAGCAGCGCCCCGCATCTACCCTACAATGAGCAGTTCTTC
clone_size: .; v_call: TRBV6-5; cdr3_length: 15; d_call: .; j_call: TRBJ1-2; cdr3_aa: CASRSSGTRGYGYTF; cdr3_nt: TGTGCCAGCAGATCATCCGGGACTAGGGGTTATGGCTACACCTTC
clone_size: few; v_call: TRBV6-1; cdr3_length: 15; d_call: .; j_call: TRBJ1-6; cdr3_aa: CASKLTRVRNSPLHF; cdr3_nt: TGTGCCAGCAAGCTAACCAGGGTACGGAATTCACCCCTCCACTTT
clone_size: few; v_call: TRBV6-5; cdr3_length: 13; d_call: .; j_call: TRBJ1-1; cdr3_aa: CASSYRRSTEAFF; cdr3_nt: TGTGCCAGCAGTTACCGCCGGAGTACGGAAGCTTTCTTT
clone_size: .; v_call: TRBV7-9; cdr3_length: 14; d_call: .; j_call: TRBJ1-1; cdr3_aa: CASSLEVRVTEAFF; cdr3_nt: TGTGCCAGCAGCTTAGAAGTCAGGGTCACTGAAGCTTTCTTT
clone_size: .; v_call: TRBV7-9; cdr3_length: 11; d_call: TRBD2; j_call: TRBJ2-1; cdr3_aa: CASSALAEQFF; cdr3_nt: TGTGCCAGCAGCGCACTAGCGGAGCAGTTCTTC
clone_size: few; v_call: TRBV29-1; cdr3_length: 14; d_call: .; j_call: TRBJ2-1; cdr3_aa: CSVEDRWLNNEQFF; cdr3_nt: TGCAGCGTTGAAGATCGTTGGCTTAACAATGAGCAGTTCTTC
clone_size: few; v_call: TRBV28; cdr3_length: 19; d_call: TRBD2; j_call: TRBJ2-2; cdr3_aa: CASSLYPGLAGGSSGELFF; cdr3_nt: TGTGCCAGCAGTTTATATCCGGGACTAGCGGGGGGGTCGTCCGGGGAGCTGTTTTTT
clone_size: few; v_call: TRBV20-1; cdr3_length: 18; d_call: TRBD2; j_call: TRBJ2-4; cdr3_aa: CSASRRLAIPLNKNIQYF; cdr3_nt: TGCAGTGCTAGTCGTCGACTAGCGATCCCACTAAACAAAAACATTCAGTACTTC